This TCR beta chain stems from a study of PD-L1 blockade in urothelial cancer. Turning to the study itself: After treatment start, blood was analyzed at 3 weeks (second dose) and at 6 weeks. Findings and caveats of the study: Sub-median blood TCR clonality before treatment predicted longer survival.

Germline CDR1 reads SGHRS; CDR2 reads YFSETQ. Trimming shortened V by 5 bases and J by 4 bases, and 16 bases separated the two germline ends. The CDR3 contains 15 residues. In the case of this clone: Its antigen remains unknown.

The data were produced by immunoSEQ multiplex PCR, yet TCRdb's version contains in-frame clones alone and is incomplete. Of fewer than 65,000 clones listed, approximately 88% are singletons. The time point is: pretreatment peripheral blood. The origin of this receptor is a woman aged 55-70 years with urothelial cancer. The chain joins TRBV5-1 to TRBJ2-1; D is ambiguous. Sequenced material: PBMCs, taken around atezolizumab (anti-PD-L1) treatment. CDR3 in DNA: TGCGCCAGCAGACCCACGGAGTGGTCATACAATGAGCAGTTCTTC. It yields the protein CASRPTEWSYNEQFF.